These 30 T cell receptor beta chains were all obtained from the same sample, sequenced in a study of blood T cell repertoires in COVID-19 (dated by TCRdb to the early 2020s). The library was built by means of the immunoSEQ multiplex PCR assay. TCRdb provides this immuneACCESS table in a form limited to in-frame rearrangements. Some clones are lacking; in checked studies, under half of them reflect an unresolved V gene, and why the rest are absent is not known. Within this sample are about 110,000 clones, with approximately 90% of them counted one time only. The ten top clones hold under 7% of the sample. The sequencing input was peripheral blood. These TCRs come from a man aged 50 or older with active or convalescent COVID-19.

The table lists this clone with a few counts. The chain employs TRBV29-1 and TRBJ1-2; D remains ambiguous. Trimming took 7 bases from V and 1 from J, leaving 7 bases between them. The CDR3 length is 11 residues. Germline V lookup: CDR1 SQVTM, CDR2 ANQGSEA. The CDR3 protein is CSAVYNYGYTF. As DNA, the CDR3 is TGCAGCGCTGTATATAACTATGGCTACACCTTC. The full variable domain, its missing parts supplied by reference TRBV29-1 and TRBJ1-2, is SAVISQKPSRDICQRGTSLTIQCQVDSQVTMMFWYRQQPGQSLTLIATANQGSEATYESGFVIDKFPISRPNLTFSTLTVSNMSPEDSSIYLCSAVYNYGYTFGSGTRLTVV.

The DNA for the CDR3 is TGTGCCAGTAGTAGGGACAACTCTGGAAACACCATATATTTT. Translating gives CASSRDNSGNTIYF. The chain employs TRBV19 and TRBJ1-3, with TRBD1 as a possible D gene (6 bases). Trimming pared 4 bases from V and 0 bases from J, leaving 7 bases between. This CDR3 region has 14 residues. CDR1 is LNHDA and CDR2 is SQIVND in the germline V gene (reference sequence).

This clone was observed a few times. The chain has TRBV6-5 and TRBJ2-7, with D possibly matching TRBD1 (6 bases). The length of the CDR3 is 13 residues. The germline CDR1 and CDR2 sequences are MNHEY and SVGAGI. V was pared by 6 bases and J by 2 bases, with 11 bases between. The CDR3: CASRTQGAYEQYF. CDR3 in DNA: TGTGCCAGCAGAACACAGGGCGCCTACGAGCAGTACTTC.

For this clone: One end of the junction is discordant with germline, which a read error may explain. The chain couples TRBV20-1 to TRBJ1-2; D is uncertain. Germline lookup yields CDR1 DFQATT and CDR2 SNEGSKA (reference sequence). This CDR3 comprises 10 residues. The CDR3: CSARDTDCLF. CDR3 nucleotides: TGCAGTGCTAGAGATACTGACTGCCTCTTC.

V is TRBV19 and J is TRBJ2-5; D uncertain. The CDR3 sequence is 13 residues long. Germline CDR1 reads LNHDA; CDR2 reads SQIVND (reference sequence). V shed 3 bases and J shed 5 bases, with 10 bases lying between them. The CDR3 coding sequence is TGTGCCAGTAGTATTCAGATCGTGGAGACCCAGTACTTC. This sequence encodes CASSIQIVETQYF.

The chain has TRBV30 and TRBJ1-6, with D hard to call. With 0 bases removed from V and 8 bases from J, the gap between germline ends came to 14 bases. The germline V gene encodes CDR1 GTSNPN and CDR2 SVGIG (reference sequence). This CDR3 comprises 15 residues. The CDR3 is CAWSVMAGRDSPLHF. The CDR3 DNA sequence: TGTGCCTGGAGTGTAATGGCCGGGAGGGATTCACCCCTCCACTTT.

The chain has TRBV19 and TRBJ2-2; 15 bases are shared with TRBD2. With V trimmed by 5 bases and J by 1 base, 5 bases remained unmatched. Germline CDR1 is LNHDA and CDR2 is SQIVND (reference sequence). The CDR3 spans 18 residues. CDR3 DNA sequence: TGTGCCAGTAGTTTTGGACTAGCGGGAGGGCAGAACACCGGGGAGCTGTTTTTT. Residues: CASSFGLAGGQNTGELFF.

V gene TRBV30 combines with J gene TRBJ2-2; D is ambiguous. The CDR3 is 11 amino acids. Trimming shortened V by 7 bases and J by 2 bases, and 5 bases separated the two germline ends. CDR1 is GTSNPN, CDR2 SVGIG, per germline (reference sequence). This CDR3 reads CASINTGELFF. In DNA, the CDR3 is TGTGCCTCAATCAACACCGGGGAGCTGTTTTTT. Supplemented by reference TRBV30 and TRBJ2-2, the full variable domain reads SQTIHQWPATLVQPVGSPLSLECTVEGTSNPNLYWYRQAAGRGLQLLFYSVGIGQISSEVPQNLSASRPQDRQFILSSKKLLLSDSGFYLCASINTGELFFGEGSRLTVL.

The chain recombines TRBV9 with TRBJ1-1; the match to TRBD1 covers 7 bases. This CDR3 has 15 residues. Germline trimming cut 0 bases from V and 1 base from J; bases unmatched to any gene: 3. Germline CDR1 is SGDLS and CDR2 is YYNGEE. This chain's CDR3 is CASSVEGAGNTEAFF. CDR3 DNA: TGTGCCAGCAGCGTAGAGGGGGCGGGGAACACTGAAGCTTTCTTT.

The chain employs TRBV5-4 and TRBJ1-1; D not resolved. Germline V gives CDR1 SGHNT, CDR2 YYREEE (reference sequence). The CDR3 runs 12 residues. V lost 4 bases and J lost 1, with 5 bases in between. For the CDR3, the DNA is TGTGCCAGCAGCCAGGAGAACACTGAAGCTTTCTTT. This codes for CASSQENTEAFF. Drawing the rest from reference TRBV5-4 and TRBJ1-1, the complete variable domain is ETGVTQSPTHLIKTRGQQVTLRCSSQSGHNTVSWYQQALGQGPQFIFQYYREEENGRGNFPPRFSGLQFPNYSSELNVNALELDDSALYLCASSQENTEAFFGQGTRLTVV.

This rearrangement joins TRBV5-1 to TRBJ2-7; 9 bases match TRBD1. The junction had 6 bases not matched to a gene; V was cut back by 2 bases and J by 6 bases. Germline V CDR1 and CDR2: SGHRS, YFSETQ. This CDR3 is 14 amino acids long. The CDR3 bases are TGCGCCAGCAGCTTACCGGGACAGGGAGTCGAGCAGTACTTC. It is translated as CASSLPGQGVEQYF.

The chain has TRBV6-5 and TRBJ1-1; TRBD1 matches 10 bases. V gave up 6 bases and J gave up 5 bases; unmatched junction bases: 6. The CDR3 has 14 amino acids. Germline loops: CDR1 MNHEY, CDR2 SVGAGI. Written as DNA, the CDR3 is TGTGCCAGCAGCCGGACAGGGGGAGAGACTGAAGCTTTCTTT. Translation: CASSRTGGETEAFF.

Concerning this clone: Other DNA sequences of this sample code for an identical CDR3. The V call is TRBV19, the J call TRBJ2-3, with 9 bases fitting TRBD2. The CDR3 consists of 15 residues. Germline lookup yields CDR1 LNHDA and CDR2 SQIVND (reference sequence). J was trimmed by 3 bases and V by 1 base; bases with no gene match: 2. The CDR3 is CASSIGGRVTDTQYF. CDR3 DNA sequence: TGTGCCAGTAGTATAGGCGGGAGGGTAACAGATACGCAGTATTTT.

The chain joins TRBV28 to TRBJ1-2; 9 bases match TRBD1. Germline-derived CDR1 and CDR2 are MDHEN and SYDVKM. There are 14 residues in the CDR3. V lost 6 bases to trimming and J lost 4 bases; unmatched junction nucleotides: 6. Here the CDR3 reads CASRRQGGPYGYTF. The DNA of the CDR3 is TGTGCCAGCAGGCGACAGGGGGGCCCCTATGGCTACACCTTC.

In this sample, this clone turned up once. The rearrangement links TRBV19 to TRBJ1-2, with D perhaps TRBD1 (5 bases). This CDR3 region has 13 residues. The V end was cut by 3 bases, the J end by 2 bases, with 7 bases between. From germline, CDR1 is LNHDA and CDR2 SQIVND (reference sequence). Here the CDR3 reads CASSIAGNYGYTF. The CDR3 DNA follows: TGTGCCAGTAGTATTGCAGGGAACTATGGCTACACCTTC.

This chain joins TRBV9 and TRBJ2-5, with TRBD2 matching over 10 bases. Germline V gene data show CDR1 as SGDLS and CDR2 as YYNGEE. This CDR3 is built from 15 residues. The V segment lost 0 bases and the J segment 5 bases; nucleotides outside the gene matches: 4. The CDR3 sequence is CASSVATSGKETQYF. CDR3 nucleotides: TGTGCCAGCAGCGTAGCTACTAGCGGGAAGGAGACCCAGTACTTC.

This clone showed up just once. The chain combines TRBV4-1 with TRBJ2-3, with a possible D match to TRBD2 (5 bases). V was clipped by 4 bases and J by 4 bases, with 21 bases between them. In germline, CDR1 is MGHRA, CDR2 YSYEKL. The length of the CDR3 is 17 residues. The CDR3, as DNA: TGCGCCAGCAGCCCGGCGGCCGCGCAGGAGGCGGCAGATACGCAGTATTTT. It encodes CASSPAAAQEAADTQYF.

The J gene is TRBJ2-7, the V gene TRBV5-1, with 10 positions matching TRBD2. The trim removed 5 bases at V and 7 bases at J, leaving 3 bases unmatched. CDR1 is SGHRS, CDR2 YFSETQ, per germline. This CDR3 comprises 12 residues. CDR3 nucleotides: TGCGCCAGCAGTCGGACTAGCGGAGAGCAGTACTTC. This translates into CASSRTSGEQYF.

The table lists this clone with a few counts. The chain combines TRBV4-2 with TRBJ2-7; TRBD2 matches 11 bases. Trimming at V came to 1 base and at J to 0 bases, leaving 2 bases not matched to a gene. CDR3 length equals 16 residues. CDR1 and CDR2 (germline): LGHNA, YNFKEQ. For the CDR3, the DNA is TGTGCCAGCAGCCAAGTCGGGACTAGCGGCTCCTACGAGCAGTACTTC. It is translated as CASSQVGTSGSYEQYF.

This chain joins TRBV15 and TRBJ1-5, with unresolved D. Germline V CDR1 and CDR2: LNHNV, YYDKDF (reference sequence). The CDR3 runs 15 residues. Trimming shortened V by 0 bases and J by 0 bases, and 6 bases separated the two germline ends. CDR3 residues: CATSRDYGSNQPQHF. The CDR3 DNA is TGTGCCACCAGCAGAGATTACGGTAGCAATCAGCCCCAGCATTTT.

The V gene is TRBV28, the J gene TRBJ2-7; possible D gene TRBD1, 6 bases. CDR1 is MDHEN and CDR2 is SYDVKM in the germline V gene. V was trimmed by 6 bases and J by 8 bases, leaving 20 bases between them. There are 14 residues in the CDR3. The CDR3 DNA reads TGTGCCAGCAGCCCCCCAGGGGTCACGATCCAGCAGTACTTC. Translated, it gives CASSPPGVTIQQYF.

The chain carries TRBV28 and TRBJ1-2; TRBD1 is a possible D gene (5 bases). V was cut by 2 bases and J by 1 base, with 8 bases left in between. The CDR3 totals 14 residues. The germline gives CDR1 MDHEN, CDR2 SYDVKM. This CDR3 reads CASSLRQINYGYTF. The CDR3 bases are TGTGCCAGCAGTTTAAGACAGATTAACTATGGCTACACCTTC.

The gene calls are TRBV30 and TRBJ1-1; TRBD1 matches at 12 bases. Germline V gene data show CDR1 as GTSNPN and CDR2 as SVGIG (reference sequence). The CDR3 is made up of 12 amino acids. Trimming cost V 8 bases and J 5 bases; bases outside gene matches: 3. The CDR3 reads CAGTGGRTEAFF. CDR3 DNA: TGTGCCGGGACAGGGGGCCGTACTGAAGCTTTCTTT.

The chain joins TRBV9 to TRBJ2-5; 7 nucleotides align to TRBD1. The CDR3 contains 16 residues. Germline V gene lookup returns CDR1 SGDLS and CDR2 YYNGEE. Trimming removed 5 bases from V and 5 bases from J; junction bases left unmatched: 15. DNA for the CDR3: TGTGCCAGCAGTCGAACAGACAGGGAATGGATGGAGACCCAGTACTTC. As protein: CASSRTDREWMETQYF.

This chain joins TRBV4-1 and TRBJ1-1; a possible D gene is TRBD1 (6 bases). Germline CDR1 and CDR2: MGHRA and YSYEKL. Between the trimmed V and J ends, which lost 3 bases and 2 bases, there was a span of 13 bases. The CDR3 is made up of 15 amino acids. For the CDR3, the DNA is TGCGCCAGCAGCCACGGTATGACAGGCAACACTGAAGCTTTCTTT. Protein sequence: CASSHGMTGNTEAFF.

The chain has TRBV7-2 and TRBJ1-3, with TRBD1 identical over 9 bases. Germline V gene lookup returns CDR1 SGHTA and CDR2 FQGNSA. The ends lost 1 base at V and 3 bases at J; junction bases unmatched: 1. This CDR3 contains 15 residues. The CDR3 loop reads CASSLGTGVGNTIYF. Here the CDR3 DNA reads TGTGCCAGCAGCTTAGGGACAGGGGTTGGAAACACCATATATTTT.

This chain links TRBV5-5 with TRBJ2-7, with 9 bases lining up with TRBD1. J was trimmed by 5 bases and V by 0 bases; bases with no gene match: 9. The length of the CDR3 is 16 residues. The germline CDR1 and CDR2 sequences are SGHKS and YYEKEE (reference sequence). CDR3 protein: CASSLAVGQGFNEQYF. CDR3 bases: TGTGCCAGCAGCTTGGCCGTAGGACAGGGGTTCAACGAGCAGTACTTC.

The chain uses TRBV5-6 and TRBJ1-2, with 10 nucleotides matching TRBD1. Germline CDR1 is SGHDT and CDR2 is YYEEEE. The CDR3 runs 14 residues. V was clipped by 3 bases and J by 6 bases; unmatched bases: 5. The CDR3 DNA reads TGTGCCAGCAGCTCGACAGGGGGCATAGATGGCTACACCTTC. Translating gives CASSSTGGIDGYTF.

The chain links TRBV2 to TRBJ1-4; unclear D gene. V lost 6 bases and J 8 bases, leaving 16 bases between the germline ends. The CDR3 length is 14 residues. Germline V CDR1 and CDR2: SNHLY, FYNNEI. The CDR3 nucleotides are TGTGCCAGCAGGGGCGGGCCCTCAGGCGAAAAACTGTTTTTT. Amino acid sequence: CASRGGPSGEKLFF.

DNA for the CDR3: TGCGCCAGCAGCCAAGATGTGCGGACTAGCGGGTCAACCGCCTACAATGAGCAGTTCTTC. This translates into CASSQDVRTSGSTAYNEQFF. The gene calls are TRBV4-3 and TRBJ2-1, with 11 bases fitting TRBD2. Germline V gene sequence: CDR1 LGHNA, CDR2 YSLEER. This CDR3 is built from 20 residues. V lost 0 bases to trimming and J lost 2 bases; unmatched junction nucleotides: 12.